The source of this TCR beta chain is a study of T cells in Graves' hyperthyroidism and ophthalmopathy (dated by TCRdb to between 2018 and 2021). Study-level background: A discovery cohort of roughly 96 patients, roughly 45 with Graves' ophthalmopathy and 57 with stable Graves' hyperthyroidism, was used to find distinguishing TCR V-J signatures. An independent validation cohort of some 18 hyperthyroidism patients and approximately 15 patients who later progressed to ophthalmopathy tested prospective prediction of ophthalmopathy. In addition, the study compared T-cell repertoires in thyroid tissue and in blood from several Graves' hyperthyroidism patients. The roughly 100 discovery patients were divided at random into training and test sets in a 7:3 ratio. After sampling, hyperthyroidism patients received methimazole starting at 30 mg daily, and ophthalmopathy patients received high-dose intravenous methylprednisolone. The paper reports TCR Vbeta CDR3 sequencing of some 140 peripheral blood samples: around 45 ophthalmopathy, fewer than 80 hyperthyroidism and approximately 17 progressor patients.

Any patient with an uncontrolled infection, another autoimmune disease, pregnancy or lactation was excluded. Diagnoses were based on clinical symptoms, serum thyroxine and TRAb, thyroid ultrasound and orbital computed tomography. Trizol reagent was used to extract total RNA, and RNA quality was then checked on an Agilent 2100 Bioanalyzer. Notes on this clonotype: Its target antigen remains unknown. No base quality information exists; no much larger clone differs at one position.

TCR beta CDR3 regions were amplified from RNA transcripts. A first-round RT-PCR of the TCR CDR3 used the HTBI primer set with the Qiagen OneStep RT-PCR kit. A second multiplex PCR round built the libraries, followed by size selection and purification. Paired-end sequencing of the libraries was performed with 100 bp reads on an Illumina HiSeq2000. The paper's data handling went like this. SOAPnuke was used to process the raw data, removing reads that contained adapters or uncalled bases, had a mean Phred below 15, or lacked an exact match to the constant primer or identifier. COPE v1.2.5 was used to merge high-quality paired reads, and clonotypes were defined as unique nucleotide sequences. MiTCR v1.1 was used to align clonotypes to the IMGT TRBV, TRBD and TRBJ reference segments. The analysis included only V-J combinations with a frequency above 0.0001, which together covered 99% to 99.2% of the repertoires. The TCS score was defined as the ratio of F50 (clonal expansion) to E x V (chaos), calculated using BLOSUM62-based TCRdist between CDR3 peptides within each V-J. Welch's t-statistics and random forest reduced around 550 V-J features to roughly 13, which were used in a naive Bayes classifier (R e1071). Thyroid-blood repertoire similarity was quantified with the Morisita-Horn index. The raw public data were reprocessed by TCRdb itself: fastp quality trimming at Q25, MiXCR clonotype calling, in-frame beta chains only. For every CDR3 protein sequence, its rows merge into one entry that carries the most common genes and DNA. What appears here as the V and J calls and clone size reflects TCRdb's work, not the paper's. Here the sample has about 500,000 distinct CDR3 sequences; 46% occur a single time. The biggest ten clones account for about 40% of the sample.

CDR1 and CDR2 (SGHRS, YFSETQ) derive from the germline V gene. V sheds 4 bases and J sheds 4 bases, leaving 8 bases between their ends. CDR3 length: 13 amino acids, cysteine to phenylalanine. Just CDR3 DNA is preserved here, 39 bases in frame from base 1. The paper's findings and limits, for the study overall: In cross-validation, a model built on a 13 V-J signature told ophthalmopathy apart from stable hyperthyroidism with 85% to 90% sensitivity and 81% to 82% specificity, and in testing the same model reached 80%/75%. Most expanded thyroid clonotypes (frequency above 0.001) were also found in blood, which suggests that blood repertoires may mirror thyroid immune responses. No statistical method was used to fix the sample size in advance, and group allocation was not hidden from the investigators. In validation, the model predicted progression to ophthalmopathy with about 71% sensitivity and roughly 75% specificity, a median of 6.5 months before onset.

The TCR originated in an adult woman with Graves' disease, either hyperthyroidism or ophthalmopathy (not recorded which). The rearrangement combines TRBV5-1 with TRBJ2-2; the D gene is not confidently resolved. The specimen sequenced was peripheral blood or thyroid tissue (not recorded which). The bases read TGCGCCAGCAGCCAGGACGGCACCGGGGAGCTGTTTTTT. This translates into CASSQDGTGELFF.